Listed below are T cell receptor beta chains from one sample, sequenced in a study of monozygotic twins with inflammatory bowel disease. TCRdb reanalyzed the 5' RACE reads and collapses them to one entry per CDR3 protein, without DNA. This table holds 160,000 or so distinct CDR3 sequences. Sequenced sample: blood. The source is a human donor with ulcerative colitis or Crohn's disease, or a healthy co-twin of an affected twin (not recorded which). CDR3s include the opening cysteine and the closing phenylalanine or tryptophan. Each record gives: J gene, V gene, CDR3 protein.

j_gene: TRBJ2-7
v_gene: TRBV5-1
CDR3aa: CASSMTGDSHEQYF

j_gene: TRBJ2-1
v_gene: TRBV20-1
CDR3aa: CSARVPGAAYNEQFF

j_gene: TRBJ2-1
v_gene: TRBV19
CDR3aa: CASSIGGPSSYNEQFF

j_gene: TRBJ2-1
v_gene: TRBV7-8
CDR3aa: CASSNGLALYNEQFF

j_gene: TRBJ2-4
v_gene: TRBV4-2
CDR3aa: CASSLLAGGTDIQYF

j_gene: TRBJ2-1
v_gene: TRBV5-1
CDR3aa: CASSLDPQSPGRLSYNEQFF

j_gene: TRBJ2-1
v_gene: TRBV5-3
CDR3aa: CARSLGTAYNEQFF

j_gene: TRBJ2-7
v_gene: TRBV28
CDR3aa: CASSLMGEEAYEQYF

j_gene: TRBJ1-5
v_gene: TRBV3-1
CDR3aa: CASSQDHFNQPQHF

j_gene: TRBJ2-2
v_gene: TRBV7-6
CDR3aa: CASSLSGESGELFF

j_gene: TRBJ2-5
v_gene: TRBV6-5
CDR3aa: CASGSDREETQYF

j_gene: TRBJ1-4
v_gene: TRBV7-9
CDR3aa: CASSLVSGSTNEKLFF

j_gene: TRBJ2-7
v_gene: TRBV7-2
CDR3aa: CASSPTSYNYEQYF

j_gene: TRBJ2-1
v_gene: TRBV14
CDR3aa: CASSQAPRNNEQFF

j_gene: TRBJ2-1
v_gene: TRBV7-2
CDR3aa: CASSSYLAGVNNEQFF

j_gene: TRBJ2-7
v_gene: TRBV3-1
CDR3aa: CASSQSLGGDEQYF

j_gene: TRBJ1-5
v_gene: TRBV5-1
CDR3aa: CASSLDPLGSNQPQHF

j_gene: TRBJ2-5
v_gene: TRBV29-1
CDR3aa: CSVGSSGAPETQYF

j_gene: TRBJ2-1
v_gene: TRBV4-3
CDR3aa: CASSQGLAGGYEQFF

j_gene: TRBJ1-1
v_gene: TRBV19
CDR3aa: CASSMSAENTEAFF

j_gene: TRBJ2-7
v_gene: TRBV29-1
CDR3aa: CSVGRQGISREQYF

j_gene: TRBJ2-5
v_gene: TRBV20-1
CDR3aa: CSARPGLAGRETQYF

j_gene: TRBJ1-2
v_gene: TRBV20-1
CDR3aa: CSASDSVSGYTF

j_gene: TRBJ1-1
v_gene: TRBV7-2
CDR3aa: CASSFASLTEAFF

j_gene: TRBJ2-2
v_gene: TRBV4-1
CDR3aa: CASSLGLRGPSGELFF

j_gene: TRBJ1-4
v_gene: TRBV12-3/TRBV12-4
CDR3aa: CASNLGMNREKLFF

j_gene: TRBJ1-1
v_gene: TRBV7-2
CDR3aa: CASSLASPMNTEAFF

j_gene: TRBJ2-7
v_gene: TRBV29-1
CDR3aa: CSVEDISADYPYSYEQYF

j_gene: TRBJ2-7
v_gene: TRBV7-9
CDR3aa: CASSPGAGPSPYEQYF

j_gene: TRBJ2-3
v_gene: TRBV5-1
CDR3aa: CASSFAGRSTDTQYF

j_gene: TRBJ1-2
v_gene: TRBV5-1
CDR3aa: CASSQPGQGDGYTF

j_gene: TRBJ2-5
v_gene: TRBV7-2
CDR3aa: CASSRSGGRETQYF

j_gene: TRBJ2-5
v_gene: TRBV11-2
CDR3aa: CASSLGRKTDGETQYF

j_gene: TRBJ2-1
v_gene: TRBV5-1
CDR3aa: CASSLLAGGSYEQFF

j_gene: TRBJ2-1
v_gene: TRBV14
CDR3aa: CASSQAGLMEEFF

j_gene: TRBJ1-4
v_gene: TRBV5-1
CDR3aa: CASSPTQGEKLFF

j_gene: TRBJ2-7
v_gene: TRBV7-6
CDR3aa: CASSPRQGTYEQYF

j_gene: TRBJ2-3
v_gene: TRBV10-3
CDR3aa: CAISESTDTQYF

j_gene: TRBJ1-1
v_gene: TRBV5-1
CDR3aa: CASQPTGTDTEAFF

j_gene: TRBJ2-1
v_gene: TRBV7-3
CDR3aa: CASSLQAGAENEQFF

j_gene: TRBJ1-1
v_gene: TRBV12-3/TRBV12-4
CDR3aa: CASSLGPSGDTEAFF

j_gene: TRBJ1-1
v_gene: TRBV27
CDR3aa: CASRQHRRGTEAFF

j_gene: TRBJ2-7
v_gene: TRBV28
CDR3aa: CASSGWPPYEQYF

j_gene: TRBJ1-1
v_gene: TRBV2
CDR3aa: CASSEHANAPEAFF

j_gene: TRBJ2-3
v_gene: TRBV4-2
CDR3aa: CASSAPFSSTDTQYF

j_gene: TRBJ1-4
v_gene: TRBV12-3/TRBV12-4
CDR3aa: CASSYDRATNEKLFF

j_gene: TRBJ1-4
v_gene: TRBV20-1
CDR3aa: CSARQGEDEKLFF

j_gene: TRBJ2-7
v_gene: TRBV7-9
CDR3aa: CASSSMTGFSYEQYF

j_gene: TRBJ2-3
v_gene: TRBV7-2
CDR3aa: CASSLIAGGHGTQYF

j_gene: TRBJ1-6
v_gene: TRBV20-1
CDR3aa: CSAIRGYNSPLHF

j_gene: TRBJ1-1
v_gene: TRBV10-3
CDR3aa: CAIRTGMGGNTEAFF

j_gene: TRBJ1-2
v_gene: TRBV28
CDR3aa: CASSFSGYSDGYGYTF

j_gene: TRBJ2-1
v_gene: TRBV20-1
CDR3aa: CSALEGREGYRGYEQFF

j_gene: TRBJ2-5
v_gene: TRBV7-9
CDR3aa: CASSSNLVAGTQYF

j_gene: TRBJ2-1
v_gene: TRBV6-2/TRBV6-3
CDR3aa: CASSWGSSYNEQFF

j_gene: TRBJ2-7
v_gene: TRBV20-1
CDR3aa: CSANDREAGSYEQYF

j_gene: TRBJ1-5
v_gene: TRBV27
CDR3aa: CASSLVGQPQHF

j_gene: TRBJ1-1
v_gene: TRBV20-1
CDR3aa: CSARPPGANTEAFF